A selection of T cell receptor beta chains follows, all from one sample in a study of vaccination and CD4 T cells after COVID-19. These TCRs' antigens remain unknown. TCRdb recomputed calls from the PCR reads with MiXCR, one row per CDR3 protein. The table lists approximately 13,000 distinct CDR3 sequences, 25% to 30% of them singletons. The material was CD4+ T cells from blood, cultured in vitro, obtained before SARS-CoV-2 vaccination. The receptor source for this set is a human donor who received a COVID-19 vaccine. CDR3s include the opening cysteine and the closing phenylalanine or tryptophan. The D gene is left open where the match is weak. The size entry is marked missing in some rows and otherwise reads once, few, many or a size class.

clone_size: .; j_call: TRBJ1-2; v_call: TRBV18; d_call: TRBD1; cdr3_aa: CASSPPHGQGFTVSGYTF; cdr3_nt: TGTGCCAGCTCACCCCCTCACGGACAGGGGTTTACAGTATCGGGCTACACCTTC
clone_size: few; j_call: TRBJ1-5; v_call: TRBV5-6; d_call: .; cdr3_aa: CASSSLGLRAQPQHF; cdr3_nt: TGTGCCAGCAGCTCCTTAGGTCTCAGGGCACAGCCCCAGCATTTT
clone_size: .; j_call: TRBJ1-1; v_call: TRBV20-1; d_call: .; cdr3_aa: CSARRGLANTEAFF; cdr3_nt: TGCAGTGCTAGGAGGGGGTTGGCGAACACTGAAGCTTTCTTT
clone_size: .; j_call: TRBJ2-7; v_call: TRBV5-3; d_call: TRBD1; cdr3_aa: CASSPVQGASDYEQYF; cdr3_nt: TGTGCCAGCAGCCCGGTGCAGGGGGCGTCCGATTACGAGCAGTACTTC
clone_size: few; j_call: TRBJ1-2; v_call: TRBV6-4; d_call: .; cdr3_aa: CASSDRGTGYTF; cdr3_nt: TGTGCCAGCAGTGACAGGGGGACTGGCTACACCTTC
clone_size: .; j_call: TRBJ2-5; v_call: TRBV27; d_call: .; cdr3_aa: CASSLSGEETQYF; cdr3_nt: TGTGCCAGCAGTTTATCGGGTGAGGAGACCCAGTACTTC
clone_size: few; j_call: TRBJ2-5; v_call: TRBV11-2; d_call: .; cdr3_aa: CASSNFQETQYF; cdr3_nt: TGTGCCAGCAGTAACTTCCAAGAGACCCAGTACTTC
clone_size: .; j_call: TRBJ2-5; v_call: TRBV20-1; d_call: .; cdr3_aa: CSARRPGETQYF; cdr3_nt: TGCAGTGCTAGACGACCCGGAGAGACCCAGTACTTC
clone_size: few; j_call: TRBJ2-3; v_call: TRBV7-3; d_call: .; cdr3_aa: CASSSGVVPTDTQYF; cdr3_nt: TGTGCCAGCAGCTCAGGGGTTGTGCCCACAGATACGCAGTATTTT
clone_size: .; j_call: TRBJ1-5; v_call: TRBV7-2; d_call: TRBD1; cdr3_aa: CASSLVGTGGDQPQHF; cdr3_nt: TGTGCCAGCAGCTTAGTAGGGACAGGGGGCGATCAGCCCCAGCATTTT
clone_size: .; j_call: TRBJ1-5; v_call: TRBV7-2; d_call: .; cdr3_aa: CASSSPEPNQPQHF; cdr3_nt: TGTGCCAGCAGCTCCCCCGAGCCAAATCAGCCCCAGCATTTT
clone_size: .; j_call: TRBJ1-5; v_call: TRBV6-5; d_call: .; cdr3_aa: CASSLQGNQPQHF; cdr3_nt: TGTGCCAGCAGTTTGCAGGGGAATCAGCCCCAGCATTTT
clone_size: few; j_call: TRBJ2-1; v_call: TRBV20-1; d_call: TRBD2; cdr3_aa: CSARTSGEVGSYNEQFF; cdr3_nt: TGCAGTGCCAGGACTAGCGGGGAGGTTGGCTCCTACAATGAGCAGTTCTTC
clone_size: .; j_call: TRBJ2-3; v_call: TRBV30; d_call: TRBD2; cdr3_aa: CAWSAIAGGTDTQYF; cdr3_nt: TGTGCCTGGAGTGCGATAGCGGGGGGGACAGATACGCAGTATTTT
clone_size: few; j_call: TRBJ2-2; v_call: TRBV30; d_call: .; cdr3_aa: CAWSVANTGELFF; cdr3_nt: TGTGCCTGGAGTGTCGCGAACACCGGGGAGCTGTTTTTT